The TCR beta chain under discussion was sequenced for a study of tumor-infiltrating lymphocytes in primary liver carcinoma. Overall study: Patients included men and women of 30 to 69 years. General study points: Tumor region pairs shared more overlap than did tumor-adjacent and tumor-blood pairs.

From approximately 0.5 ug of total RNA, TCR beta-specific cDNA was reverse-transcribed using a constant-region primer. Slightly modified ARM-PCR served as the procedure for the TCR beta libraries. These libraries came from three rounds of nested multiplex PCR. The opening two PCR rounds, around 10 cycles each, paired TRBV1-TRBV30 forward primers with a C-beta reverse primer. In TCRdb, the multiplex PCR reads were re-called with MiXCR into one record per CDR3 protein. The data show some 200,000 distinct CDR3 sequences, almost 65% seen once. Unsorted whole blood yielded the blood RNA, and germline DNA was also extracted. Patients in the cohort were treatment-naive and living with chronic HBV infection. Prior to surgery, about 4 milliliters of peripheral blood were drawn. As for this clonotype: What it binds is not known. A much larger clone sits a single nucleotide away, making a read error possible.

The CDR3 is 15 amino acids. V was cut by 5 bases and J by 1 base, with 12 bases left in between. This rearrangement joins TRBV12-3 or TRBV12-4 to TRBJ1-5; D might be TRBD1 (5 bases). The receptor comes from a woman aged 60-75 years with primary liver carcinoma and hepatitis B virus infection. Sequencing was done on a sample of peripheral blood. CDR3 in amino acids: CASSLMTASNQPQHF. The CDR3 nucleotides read TGTGCCAGCAGTCTTATGACAGCAAGCAATCAGCCCCAGCATTTT.